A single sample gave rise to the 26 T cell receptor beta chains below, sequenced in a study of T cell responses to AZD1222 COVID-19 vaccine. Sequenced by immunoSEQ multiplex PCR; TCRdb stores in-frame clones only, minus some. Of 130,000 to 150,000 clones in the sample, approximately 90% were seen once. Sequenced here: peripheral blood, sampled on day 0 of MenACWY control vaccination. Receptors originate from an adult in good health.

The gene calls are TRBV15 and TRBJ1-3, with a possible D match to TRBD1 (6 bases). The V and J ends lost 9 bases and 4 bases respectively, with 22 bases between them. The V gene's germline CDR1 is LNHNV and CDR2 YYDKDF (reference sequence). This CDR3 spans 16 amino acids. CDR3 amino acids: CATARTGAGAGNTIYF. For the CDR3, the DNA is TGTGCCACTGCCCGGACGGGGGCAGGAGCGGGAAACACCATATATTTT.

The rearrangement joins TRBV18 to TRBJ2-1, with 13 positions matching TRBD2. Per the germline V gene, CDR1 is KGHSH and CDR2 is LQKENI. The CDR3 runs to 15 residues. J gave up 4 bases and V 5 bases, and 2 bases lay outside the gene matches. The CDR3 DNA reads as TGTGCCAGCTCAGGACTAGCGGGAGAGTACAATGAGCAGTTCTTC. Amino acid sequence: CASSGLAGEYNEQFF.

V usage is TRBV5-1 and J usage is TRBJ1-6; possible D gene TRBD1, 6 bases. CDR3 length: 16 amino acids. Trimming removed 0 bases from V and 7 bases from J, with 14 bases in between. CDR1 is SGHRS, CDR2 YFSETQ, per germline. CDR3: CASSLEVLGGNSPLHF. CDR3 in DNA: TGCGCCAGCAGCTTGGAGGTCCTAGGGGGGAATTCACCCCTCCACTTT.

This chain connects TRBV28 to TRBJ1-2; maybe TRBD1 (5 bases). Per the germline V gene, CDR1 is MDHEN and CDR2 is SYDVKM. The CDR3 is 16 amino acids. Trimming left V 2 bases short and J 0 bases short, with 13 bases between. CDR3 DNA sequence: TGTGCCAGCAGTTTAAGTGTAGGGACTGCTAACTATGGCTACACCTTC. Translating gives CASSLSVGTANYGYTF.

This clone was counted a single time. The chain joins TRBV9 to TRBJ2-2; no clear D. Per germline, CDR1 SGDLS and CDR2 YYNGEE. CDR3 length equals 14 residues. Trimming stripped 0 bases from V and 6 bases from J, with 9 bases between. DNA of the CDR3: TGTGCCAGCAGCGTAGCTAGGTGGCCCGGGGAGCTGTTTTTT. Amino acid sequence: CASSVARWPGELFF.

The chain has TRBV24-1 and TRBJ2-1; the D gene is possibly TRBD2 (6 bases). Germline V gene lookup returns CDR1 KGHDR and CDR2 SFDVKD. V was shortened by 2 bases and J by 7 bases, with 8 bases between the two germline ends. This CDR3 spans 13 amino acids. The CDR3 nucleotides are TGTGCCACCAGTGATTGGGGGAGGAATGAGCAGTTCTTC. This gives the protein CATSDWGRNEQFF.

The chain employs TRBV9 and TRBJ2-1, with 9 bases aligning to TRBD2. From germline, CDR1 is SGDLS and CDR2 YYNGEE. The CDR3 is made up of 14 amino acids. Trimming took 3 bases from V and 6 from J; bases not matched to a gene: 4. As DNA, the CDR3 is TGTGCCAGCAGCGGTCGACTAGCGGTCAATGAGCAGTTCTTC. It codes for CASSGRLAVNEQFF.

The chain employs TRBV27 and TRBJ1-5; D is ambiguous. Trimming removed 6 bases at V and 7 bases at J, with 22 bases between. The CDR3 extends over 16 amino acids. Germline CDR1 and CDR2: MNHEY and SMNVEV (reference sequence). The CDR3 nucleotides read TGTGCCAGCAGCCCCTTACCTAGCGGCAGTTTCCAGCCCCAGCATTTT. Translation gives CASSPLPSGSFQPQHF.

This CDR3 reads CATSARARTGELFF. In nucleotides, the CDR3 is TGTGCCACCAGTGCAAGGGCCCGGACCGGGGAGCTGTTTTTT. The chain links TRBV24-1 to TRBJ2-2; D is unclear. Deletions cut 5 bases from V and 5 bases from J, with 11 bases between. This CDR3 contains 14 residues. The germline CDR1 and CDR2 sequences are KGHDR and SFDVKD.

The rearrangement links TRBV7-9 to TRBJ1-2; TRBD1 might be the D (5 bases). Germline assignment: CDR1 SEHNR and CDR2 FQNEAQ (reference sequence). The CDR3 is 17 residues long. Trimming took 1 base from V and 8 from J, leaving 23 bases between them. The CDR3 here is CASSLDYPGGSKGGYTF. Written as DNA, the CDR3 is TGTGCCAGCAGCTTAGACTATCCGGGGGGATCCAAGGGCGGCTACACCTTC.

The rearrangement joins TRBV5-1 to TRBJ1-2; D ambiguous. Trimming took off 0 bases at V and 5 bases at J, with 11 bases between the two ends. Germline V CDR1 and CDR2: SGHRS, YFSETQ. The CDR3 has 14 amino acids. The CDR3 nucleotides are TGCGCCAGCAGCTTGGAACCTACTATGTATGGCTACACCTTC. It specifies CASSLEPTMYGYTF. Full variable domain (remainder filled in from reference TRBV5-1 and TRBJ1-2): KAGVTQTPRYLIKTRGQQVTLSCSPISGHRSVSWYQQTPGQGLQFLFEYFSETQRNKGNFPGRFSGRQFSNSRSEMNVSTLELGDSALYLCASSLEPTMYGYTFGSGTRLTVV.

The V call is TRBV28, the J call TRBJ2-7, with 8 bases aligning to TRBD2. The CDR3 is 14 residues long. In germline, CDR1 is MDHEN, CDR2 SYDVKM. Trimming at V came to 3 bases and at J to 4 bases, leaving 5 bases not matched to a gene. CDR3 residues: CASSFWTSSYEQYF. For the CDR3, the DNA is TGTGCCAGCAGTTTCTGGACTAGCTCTTACGAGCAGTACTTC.

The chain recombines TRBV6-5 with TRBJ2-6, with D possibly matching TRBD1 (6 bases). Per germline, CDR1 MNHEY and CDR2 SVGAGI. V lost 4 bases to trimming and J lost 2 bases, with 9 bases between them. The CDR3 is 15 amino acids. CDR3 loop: CASSLGGPGANVLTF. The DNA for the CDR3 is TGTGCCAGCAGTTTAGGGGGTCCTGGGGCCAACGTCCTGACTTTC.

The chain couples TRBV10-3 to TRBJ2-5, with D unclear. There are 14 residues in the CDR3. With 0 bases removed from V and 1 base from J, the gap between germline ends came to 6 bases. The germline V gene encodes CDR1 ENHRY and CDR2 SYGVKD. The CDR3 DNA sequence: TGTGCCATCAGTGAGTCAGGGTTCCAAGAGACCCAGTACTTC. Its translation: CAISESGFQETQYF.

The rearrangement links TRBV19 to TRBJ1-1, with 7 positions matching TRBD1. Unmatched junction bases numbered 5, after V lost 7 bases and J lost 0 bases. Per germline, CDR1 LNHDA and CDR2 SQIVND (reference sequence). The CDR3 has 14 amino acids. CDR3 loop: CASTPTGVNTEAFF. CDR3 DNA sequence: TGTGCCAGTACCCCAACAGGGGTGAACACTGAAGCTTTCTTT.

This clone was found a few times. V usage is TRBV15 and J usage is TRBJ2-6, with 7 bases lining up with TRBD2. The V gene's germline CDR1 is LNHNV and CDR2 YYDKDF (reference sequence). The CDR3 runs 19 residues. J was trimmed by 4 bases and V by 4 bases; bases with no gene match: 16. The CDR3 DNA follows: TGTGCCACCAGCACGCGCCCTAAGGCGGGAGTAACCGGGGCCAACGTCCTGACTTTC. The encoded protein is CATSTRPKAGVTGANVLTF. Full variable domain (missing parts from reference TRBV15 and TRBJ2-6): DAMVIQNPRYQVTQFGKPVTLSCSQTLNHNVMYWYQQKSSQAPKLLFHYYDKDFNNEADTPDNFQSRRPNTSFCFLDIRSPGLGDTAMYLCATSTRPKAGVTGANVLTFGAGSRLTVL.

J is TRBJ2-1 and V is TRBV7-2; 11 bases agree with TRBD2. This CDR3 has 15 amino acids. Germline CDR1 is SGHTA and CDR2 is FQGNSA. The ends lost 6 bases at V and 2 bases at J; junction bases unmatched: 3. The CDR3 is CASRVTSGTYNEQFF. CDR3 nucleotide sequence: TGTGCCAGCAGGGTGACTAGCGGGACCTACAATGAGCAGTTCTTC.

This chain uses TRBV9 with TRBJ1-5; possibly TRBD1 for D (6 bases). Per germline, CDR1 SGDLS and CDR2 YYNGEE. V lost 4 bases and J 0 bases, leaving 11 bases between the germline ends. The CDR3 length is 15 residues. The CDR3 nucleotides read TGTGCCAGCAGCCCCGGGACAAATAGCAATCAGCCCCAGCATTTT. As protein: CASSPGTNSNQPQHF.

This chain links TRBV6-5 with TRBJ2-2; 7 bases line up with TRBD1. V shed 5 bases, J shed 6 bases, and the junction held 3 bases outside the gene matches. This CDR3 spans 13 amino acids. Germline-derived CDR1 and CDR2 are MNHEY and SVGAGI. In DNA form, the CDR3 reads TGTGCCAGCAGTCCCACAGGGGCCGGGGAGCTGTTTTTT. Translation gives CASSPTGAGELFF.

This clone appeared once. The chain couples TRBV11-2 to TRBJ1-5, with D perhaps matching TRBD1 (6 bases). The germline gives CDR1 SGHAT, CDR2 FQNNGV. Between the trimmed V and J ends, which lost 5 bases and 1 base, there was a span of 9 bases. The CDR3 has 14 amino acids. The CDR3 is CASSGQGSNQPQHF. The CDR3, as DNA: TGTGCCAGCAGCGGGCAGGGGAGCAATCAGCCCCAGCATTTT.

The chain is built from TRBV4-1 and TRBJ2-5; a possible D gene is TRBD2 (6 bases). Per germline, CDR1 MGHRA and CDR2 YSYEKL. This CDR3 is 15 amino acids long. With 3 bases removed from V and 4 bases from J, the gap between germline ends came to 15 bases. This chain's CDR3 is CASSQPFEGGETQYF. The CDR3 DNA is TGCGCCAGCAGCCAGCCGTTTGAGGGAGGAGAGACCCAGTACTTC.

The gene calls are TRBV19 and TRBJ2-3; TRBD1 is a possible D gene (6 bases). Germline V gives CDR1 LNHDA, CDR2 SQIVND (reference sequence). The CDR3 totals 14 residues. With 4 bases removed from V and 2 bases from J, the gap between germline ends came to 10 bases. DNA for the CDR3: TGTGCCAGTAGTACACAGGGACCCACAGATACGCAGTATTTT. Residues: CASSTQGPTDTQYF.

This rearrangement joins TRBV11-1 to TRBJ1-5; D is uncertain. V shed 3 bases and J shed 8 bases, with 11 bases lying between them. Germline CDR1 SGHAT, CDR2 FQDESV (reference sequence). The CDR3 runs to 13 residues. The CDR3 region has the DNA TGTGCCAGCAGCTTTGACCTTCGTGAGCCCCAGCATTTT. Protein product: CASSFDLREPQHF.

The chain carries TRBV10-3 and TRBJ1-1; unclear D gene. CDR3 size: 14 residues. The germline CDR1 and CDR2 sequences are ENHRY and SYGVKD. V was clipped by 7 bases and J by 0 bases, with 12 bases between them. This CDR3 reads CAITTEAMNTEAFF. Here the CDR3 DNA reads TGTGCCATCACTACAGAGGCCATGAACACTGAAGCTTTCTTT.

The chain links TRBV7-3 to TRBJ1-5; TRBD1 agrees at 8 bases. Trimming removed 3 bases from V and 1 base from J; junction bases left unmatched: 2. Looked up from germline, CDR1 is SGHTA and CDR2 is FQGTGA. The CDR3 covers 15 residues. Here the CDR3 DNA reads TGTGCCAGCAGCTTGACAGGGGAAAGCAATCAGCCCCAGCATTTT. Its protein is CASSLTGESNQPQHF.

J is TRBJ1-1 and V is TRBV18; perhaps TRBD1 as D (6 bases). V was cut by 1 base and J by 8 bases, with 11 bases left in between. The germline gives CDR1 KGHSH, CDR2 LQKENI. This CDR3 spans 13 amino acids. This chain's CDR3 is CASSPQGTREAFF. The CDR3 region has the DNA TGTGCCAGCTCACCACAGGGGACACGGGAAGCTTTCTTT.